The 19 T cell receptor beta chains below come from one sample, sequenced in a study of Ad26.COV2.S vaccination and SARS-CoV-2 variants. Treatment reported: about 20 received Ad26.COV2.S at low or high dose, single or two shots; several received placebo; per-sample allocation not given. Collection of samples fell on day 63 after the first vaccine or placebo injection. Sequencing was performed with immunoSEQ multiplex PCR; in TCRdb, only in-frame clones are kept and a portion is missing. The sample has about 680,000 clones, more than 70% seen once; the top ten hold about 1.5%. The material was peripheral blood, obtained in a trial of Ad26.COV2.S vaccine versus placebo. These receptor sequences come from a person aged 18-65 years who received the Ad26.COV2.S COVID-19 vaccine or a placebo.

Concerning this clone itself: Other DNA sequences in this sample translate to the same CDR3. The chain is built from TRBV30 and TRBJ2-3; D tentatively fits TRBD1 or TRBD2 (5 bases each). Germline V gene sequence: CDR1 GTSNPN, CDR2 SVGIG (reference sequence). The CDR3 totals 13 residues. With 0 bases removed from V and 1 base from J, the gap between germline ends came to 5 bases. CDR3: CAWSVGGTDTQYF. The CDR3 nucleotides are TGTGCCTGGAGTGTGGGGGGCACAGATACGCAGTATTTT. Together with reference TRBV30 and TRBJ2-3, the CDR3 gives the full variable domain: SQTIHQWPATLVQPVGSPLSLECTVEGTSNPNLYWYRQAAGRGLQLLFYSVGIGQISSEVPQNLSASRPQDRQFILSSKKLLLSDSGFYLCAWSVGGTDTQYFGPGTRLTVL.

The V gene is TRBV2, the J gene TRBJ1-4; 7 bases align to TRBD1. Trimming removed 2 bases from V and 6 bases from J; junction bases left unmatched: 9. Per germline, CDR1 SNHLY and CDR2 FYNNEI. The CDR3 is 16 residues long. CDR3 nucleotides: TGTGCCAGCAGTGAACCCTCCGACAGGGACGATGAAAAACTGTTTTTT. It encodes CASSEPSDRDDEKLFF.

This clone was recorded once. The gene calls are TRBV20-1 and TRBJ2-1, with D unclear. V was clipped by 4 bases and J by 7 bases, with 8 bases between them. Germline CDR1 and CDR2: DFQATT and SNEGSKA (reference sequence). This CDR3 spans 11 amino acids. This CDR3 reads CSATGRNEQFF. CDR3 nucleotide sequence: TGCAGTGCTACGGGTCGGAATGAGCAGTTCTTC.

This clone was recorded a few times. The chain recombines TRBV7-9 with TRBJ2-7, with TRBD2 matching 12 bases. With V trimmed by 4 bases and J by 7 bases, 5 bases remained unmatched. This CDR3 comprises 14 residues. Germline loops: CDR1 SEHNR, CDR2 FQNEAQ (reference sequence). Here the CDR3 reads CASSSSGRAGEQYF. The CDR3 DNA is TGTGCCAGCAGCTCTAGCGGGAGGGCCGGTGAGCAGTACTTC.

The chain combines TRBV10-2 with TRBJ2-7; 10 bases match TRBD2. The germline V gene has CDR1 WSHSY and CDR2 SAAADI. This CDR3 contains 14 residues. The ends lost 7 bases at V and 3 bases at J; junction bases unmatched: 6. The CDR3: CASTRTSGDYEQYF. The CDR3 DNA reads as TGCGCCAGCACTCGGACTAGCGGTGACTACGAGCAGTACTTC.

In this sample, this clone turned up once. The chain has TRBV10-3 and TRBJ2-1; 13 nucleotides agree with TRBD2. The V gene end was trimmed by 0 bases and the J gene end by 8 bases; junction bases not matched to a gene: 7. Germline V gene sequence: CDR1 ENHRY, CDR2 SYGVKD. The CDR3 covers 17 residues. The CDR3 reads CAISESVRTSGGDEQFF. In DNA, the CDR3 is TGTGCCATCAGTGAGTCGGTCAGGACTAGCGGGGGCGATGAGCAGTTCTTC.

In its sample, this clone was seen once. V usage is TRBV30 and J usage is TRBJ2-2; 9 nucleotides align to TRBD1. The CDR3 length is 13 residues. V lost 0 bases and J lost 12; bases outside the gene matches: 5. CDR1 is GTSNPN and CDR2 is SVGIG in the germline V gene (reference sequence). DNA of the CDR3: TGTGCCTGGAGTGTTGACGGACAGGGGAAGCTGTTTTTT. Translation gives CAWSVDGQGKLFF.

This chain uses TRBV18 with TRBJ2-1; 7 bases are a match to TRBD1. In germline, CDR1 is KGHSH, CDR2 LQKENI. Losses at the gene ends were 3 bases for V and 5 bases for J; bases not matched to a gene: 1. The CDR3 loop spans 13 amino acids. CDR3: CASSPDRDNEQFF. The DNA of the CDR3 is TGTGCCAGCTCACCTGACAGGGACAATGAGCAGTTCTTC.

This sequence joins TRBV19 and TRBJ2-7, with 10 bases that match TRBD1. The CDR3 sequence is 13 residues long. The V gene's germline CDR1 is LNHDA and CDR2 SQIVND (reference sequence). The V and J ends lost 8 bases and 5 bases, in that order; junction bases with no gene match: 6. CDR3: CASDGDRGHEQYF. The DNA of the CDR3 is TGTGCCAGTGACGGGGACAGGGGCCACGAGCAGTACTTC.

This rearrangement joins TRBV6-1 to TRBJ1-2; perhaps TRBD1 as D (5 bases). Trimming removed 2 bases at V and 7 bases at J, with 11 bases between. Per the germline V gene, CDR1 is MNHNS and CDR2 is SASEGT. CDR3 length equals 13 residues. The CDR3 DNA is TGTGCCAGCAGTGAAATCAGGGCGGTTGGCTACACCTTC. Protein sequence: CASSEIRAVGYTF.

This clone was seen a single time. The same CDR3 arises from other DNA sequences in this sample as well. The chain carries TRBV9 and TRBJ1-2, with D perhaps TRBD1 (5 bases). There are 13 residues in the CDR3. From germline, CDR1 is SGDLS and CDR2 YYNGEE. Trimming pared 4 bases from V and 2 bases from J, leaving 9 bases between. The CDR3, as DNA: TGTGCCAGCAGCCCTGACAGAAACTATGGCTACACCTTC. It encodes CASSPDRNYGYTF.

The chain is built from TRBV19 and TRBJ1-2; D unclear. This CDR3 spans 13 amino acids. Trimming took 3 bases from V and 7 from J, leaving 12 bases between them. The germline gives CDR1 LNHDA, CDR2 SQIVND (reference sequence). The CDR3 is CASSILGNSGYTF. The CDR3 bases are TGTGCCAGTAGTATTTTAGGGAATTCTGGCTACACCTTC.

The gene calls are TRBV3-1 (or the pseudogene TRBV3-2) and TRBJ2-7; 8 bases agree with TRBD1. Trimming took 0 bases from V and 2 from J; bases not matched to a gene: 3. This CDR3 spans 15 amino acids. Per germline, CDR1 LGHDT and CDR2 YNNKEL (reference sequence). In DNA, the CDR3 is TGTGCCAGCAGCCAAGACCCGACAGGGGCCTACGAGCAGTACTTC. Protein sequence: CASSQDPTGAYEQYF.

The CDR3, as DNA: TGCGCCAGCAGTGAGTCGGGACTAGCGGGAAAGTTCTTAGACGAGCAGTACTTC. Its translation: CASSESGLAGKFLDEQYF. This chain connects TRBV10-1 to TRBJ2-7, with 13 nucleotides matching TRBD2. Looked up from germline, CDR1 is WNHNN and CDR2 is SYGVQD (reference sequence). The CDR3 is made up of 18 amino acids. V dropped 0 bases and J dropped 5; count of bases not matched to a gene: 10.

V is TRBV19 and J is TRBJ2-1; D is undetermined. Germline V gene sequence: CDR1 LNHDA, CDR2 SQIVND (reference sequence). Trimming took 1 base from V and 6 from J, leaving 7 bases between them. The CDR3 sequence is 13 residues long. CDR3 sequence reads: CASSIGRINEQFF. In DNA form, the CDR3 reads TGTGCCAGTAGTATAGGGAGAATCAATGAGCAGTTCTTC.

J is TRBJ1-2 and V is TRBV27; D is undetermined. The germline V gene has CDR1 MNHEY and CDR2 SMNVEV (reference sequence). The CDR3 has 13 amino acids. The V gene lost 6 bases and the J gene lost 7 bases, with 15 bases spanning the gap. In nucleotides, the CDR3 is TGTGCCAGCAGGGAAGGCCAGGCAGGTGGCTACACCTTC. Amino acid sequence: CASREGQAGGYTF.

The chain combines TRBV19 with TRBJ1-2; 7 nucleotides line up with TRBD1. The J segment lost 5 bases and the V segment lost 5 bases, leaving 11 bases of the junction unmatched. Germline CDR1 reads LNHDA; CDR2 reads SQIVND (reference sequence). This CDR3 has 15 amino acids. CDR3 residues: CASSFGTEYSYGYTF. The DNA of the CDR3 is TGTGCCAGTAGTTTCGGGACAGAATATTCATATGGCTACACCTTC. Looking up the rest from reference TRBV19 and TRBJ1-2 gives the full variable domain: DGGITQSPKYLFRKEGQNVTLSCEQNLNHDAMYWYRQDPGQGLRLIYYSQIVNDFQKGDIAEGYSVSREKKESFPLTVTSAQKNPTAFYLCASSFGTEYSYGYTFGSGTRLTVV.

The genes are TRBV6-2 or TRBV6-3 and TRBJ2-7; D is uncertain. Germline CDR1 is MNHEY and CDR2 is SVGEGT. V was cut by 5 bases and J by 2 bases, with 13 bases left in between. The CDR3 has 14 residues. CDR3 DNA sequence: TGTGCCAGCAGTCCCCAGGTTACCACCTACGAGCAGTACTTC. Translation gives CASSPQVTTYEQYF.

This clone was found a few times. The rearrangement uses TRBV5-1 and TRBJ2-7; 11 bases agree with TRBD1. In germline, CDR1 is SGHRS, CDR2 YFSETQ. The length of the CDR3 is 16 residues. V was pared by 4 bases and J by 6 bases, with 12 bases of the junction left unmatched. Written as DNA, the CDR3 is TGCGCCAGCAGCACTAGCTGGGACAGGGGGTTCTCCGAGCAGTACTTC. Encoded protein: CASSTSWDRGFSEQYF.